There are a few counts of the clone carrying this T cell receptor beta chain. This entry belongs to a study of blood T cells in healthy people across ages. Per germline, CDR1 MGHDK and CDR2 SYGVNS. Trimming took 3 bases from V and 3 from J, leaving 6 bases between them. CDR3 size: 12 residues. Peripheral blood was drawn, approximately 9.4 milliliters per donor. The study isolated at least 7 million PBMCs from each sample. With each sample, at least 5 micrograms of total RNA were extracted. Combining a sample-barcoded 5' primer with a J-beta primer mix, a second PCR ran for about 7 to 11 cycles. Each cDNA molecule was tagged by a template-switch adaptor that had 12 random nucleotides. TCRdb reanalysed the 5' RACE reads using MiXCR and keeps one entry per CDR3 protein. The sample includes about 580,000 distinct CDR3 sequences, around 50% of them seen just once.

The chain uses TRBV25-1 and TRBJ2-7; D is uncertain. This TCR derives from an elderly man in good health. Sequencing input: blood. As DNA, the CDR3 is TGTGCCAGCAGTGAGGCGTTCTACGAGCAGTACTTC. Its translation: CASSEAFYEQYF.